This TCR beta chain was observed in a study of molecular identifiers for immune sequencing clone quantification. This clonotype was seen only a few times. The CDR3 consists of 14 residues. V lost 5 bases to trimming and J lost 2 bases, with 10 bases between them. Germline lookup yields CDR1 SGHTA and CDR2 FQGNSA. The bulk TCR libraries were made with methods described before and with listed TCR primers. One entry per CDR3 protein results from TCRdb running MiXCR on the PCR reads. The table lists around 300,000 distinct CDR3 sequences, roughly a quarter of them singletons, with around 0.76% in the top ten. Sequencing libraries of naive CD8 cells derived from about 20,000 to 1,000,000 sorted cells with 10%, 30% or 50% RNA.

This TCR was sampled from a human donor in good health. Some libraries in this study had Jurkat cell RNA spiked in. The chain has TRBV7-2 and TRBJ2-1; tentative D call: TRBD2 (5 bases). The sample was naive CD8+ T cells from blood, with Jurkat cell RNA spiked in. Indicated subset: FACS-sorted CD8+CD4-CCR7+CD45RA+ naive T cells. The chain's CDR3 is CASSKLVTYNEQFF. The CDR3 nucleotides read TGTGCCAGCAGCAAACTAGTAACCTACAATGAGCAGTTCTTC.